This note documents a single T cell receptor (beta chain) sequence. Some clones are missing from TCRdb's copy, which holds only in-frame ones; the method was immunoSEQ multiplex PCR. Of approximately 65,000 clones listed, 86% are singletons. This CDR3 region has 15 residues. V shed 3 bases and J 5 bases; nucleotides not matched to a gene: 4. Looked up from germline, CDR1 is SGHTA and CDR2 is FQGTGA. This record belongs to a study of technical replicates of blood from several donors. The source is a human donor in good health. Some clones in this sample may be carry-over from other donors' samples. The chain carries TRBV7-3 and TRBJ2-2; the match to TRBD2 covers 9 bases. What was sequenced was PBMCs. CDR3 coding DNA: TGTGCCAGCAGCTTGGGACTAGCAAAAACCGGGGAGCTGTTTTTT. Protein sequence: CASSLGLAKTGELFF.